The subject of this entry is one TCR beta chain. This sample is drawn from a study of blood T cell repertoires in COVID-19. Original handling: Reference gene primer amplification gave nucleated cell count estimates. TCRdb's table, derived via immunoSEQ multiplex PCR, lists solely in-frame clones and lacks some. The V and J calls and clone size are taken from that table; D and trimming were inferred from the DNA. The sample shows approximately 130,000 clones, about 76% of them seen only once. Trimming took 0 bases from V and 3 from J; bases not matched to a gene: 7. CDR3 size: 16 residues. Per the germline V gene, CDR1 is GTSNPN and CDR2 is SVGIG (reference sequence).

Input material: peripheral blood. The TCR originated in a man older than 75 with acute or convalescent COVID-19. This chain joins TRBV30 and TRBJ1-5; 8 bases map to TRBD1. Written as DNA, the CDR3 is TGTGCCTGGAGTGTAAGGCAGGGGGCTTTCAATCAGCCCCAGCATTTT. Protein product: CAWSVRQGAFNQPQHF.